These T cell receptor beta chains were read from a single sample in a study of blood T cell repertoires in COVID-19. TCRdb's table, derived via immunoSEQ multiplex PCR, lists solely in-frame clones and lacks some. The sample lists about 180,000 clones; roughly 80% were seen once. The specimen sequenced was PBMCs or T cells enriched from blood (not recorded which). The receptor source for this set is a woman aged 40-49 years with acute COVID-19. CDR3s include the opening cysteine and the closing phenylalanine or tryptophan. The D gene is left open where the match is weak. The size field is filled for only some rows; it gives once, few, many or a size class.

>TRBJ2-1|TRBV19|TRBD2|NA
TGTGCCAGTAGTATGAAACTAGCGGGAGTCGGTGAGCAGTTCTTC
CASSMKLAGVGEQFF
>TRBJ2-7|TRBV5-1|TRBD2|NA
TGCGCCAGCAGCTTGGGGTCTAGCGGGAGTGGCTACGAGCAGTACTTC
CASSLGSSGSGYEQYF
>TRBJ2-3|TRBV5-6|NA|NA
TGTGCCAGCAGCTTGCCACCGGGACTCACAGATACGCAGTATTTT
CASSLPPGLTDTQYF
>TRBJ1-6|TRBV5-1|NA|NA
TGCGCCAGCAGCTTGGGGAGTGCGGAATCACCCCTCCACTTT
CASSLGSAESPLHF
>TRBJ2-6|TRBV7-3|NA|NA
TGTGCCAGCAGCTCCGACTCCTCTGGGGCCAACGTCCTGACTTTC
CASSSDSSGANVLTF
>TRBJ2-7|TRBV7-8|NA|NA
TGTGCCAGCAGCTTAGACAGTGACTACGAGCAGTACTTC
CASSLDSDYEQYF
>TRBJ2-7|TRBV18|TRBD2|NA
TGTGCCAGCTCACCAAGCGGGAGTAATTACGAGCAGTACTTC
CASSPSGSNYEQYF
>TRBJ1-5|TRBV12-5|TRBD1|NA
TGTGCTAGTGGTTTGGTAATTGGGACAGGGGTTCAGCCCCAGCATTTT
CASGLVIGTGVQPQHF
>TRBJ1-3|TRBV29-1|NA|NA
TGCAGCGTTGAAGATCTCATAGCTGGAAACACCATATATTTT
CSVEDLIAGNTIYF
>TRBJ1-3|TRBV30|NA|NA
TGTGCCTGGAGTAAGCAGGGCATCGGAAACACCATATATTTT
CAWSKQGIGNTIYF
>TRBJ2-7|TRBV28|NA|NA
TGTGCCAGCAGAGAAGGGACGCCAGGGGCGGAGTACTTC
CASREGTPGAEYF
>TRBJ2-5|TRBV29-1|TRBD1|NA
TGCAGCGTTGAAGATCGTGGGACAGGGGGCCCGGCTGGGACCCAGTACTTC
CSVEDRGTGGPAGTQYF
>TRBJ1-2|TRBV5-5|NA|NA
TGTGCCAGCAGCTTCGACAGAAGCGGCTACACCTTC
CASSFDRSGYTF
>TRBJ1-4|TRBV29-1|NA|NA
TGCAGCGTTGCGGGAGGGAGTGGTGAAAAACTGTTTTTT
CSVAGGSGEKLFF
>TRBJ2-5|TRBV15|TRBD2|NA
TGTGCCACCAGCAGAGAGGGAGCGGAAATAGCGGGAGGGCTTGGGATCCAAGAGACCCAGTACTTC
CATSREGAEIAGGLGIQETQYF
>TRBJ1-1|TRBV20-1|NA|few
TGCAGTTTCTATGGGAACACTGAAGCTTTCTTT
CSFYGNTEAFF
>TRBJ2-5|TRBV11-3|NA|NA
TGTGCCAGCAGCCCCACTAGGAAAGGTCCAGAGACCCAGTACTTC
CASSPTRKGPETQYF
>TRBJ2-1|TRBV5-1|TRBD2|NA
TGCGCCAGCAGCCCTGGGACTAGCGGGCACTCCTACAATGAGCAGTTCTTC
CASSPGTSGHSYNEQFF
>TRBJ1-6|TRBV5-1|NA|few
TGCGCCAGCGCACTGCTTAATTCACCCCTCCACTTT
CASALLNSPLHF
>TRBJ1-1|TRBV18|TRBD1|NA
TGTGCCAGCTTAACGGGGACAGGGGGCCGCATGAACACTGAAGCTTTCTTT
CASLTGTGGRMNTEAFF
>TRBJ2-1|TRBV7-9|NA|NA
TGTGCCAGCAGCTTTGTAGTCTACAATGAGCAGTTCTTC
CASSFVVYNEQFF
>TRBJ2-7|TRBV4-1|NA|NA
TGCGCCAGCAGCCAGTCGGGACTGAAAGCCTACGAGCAGTACTTC
CASSQSGLKAYEQYF
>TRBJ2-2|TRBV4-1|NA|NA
TGCGCCAGCAGCCCGCCAGGGTTTCCCGGGGAGCTGTTTTTT
CASSPPGFPGELFF
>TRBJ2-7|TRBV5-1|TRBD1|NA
TGCGCCAGCAGCCCCCGGGGACAGGGGACCTACGAGCAGTACTTC
CASSPRGQGTYEQYF
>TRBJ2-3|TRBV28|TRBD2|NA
TGTGCCAGCTTGCCGACTAGCGGGAGTGGGCACACAGATACGCAGTATTTT
CASLPTSGSGHTDTQYF
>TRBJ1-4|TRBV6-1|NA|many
TGTGCCAGCAGTGAACGGGCGGGTGGCGGTAATGAAAAACTGTTTTTT
CASSERAGGGNEKLFF
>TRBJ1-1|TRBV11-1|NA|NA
TGTGCCAGCAGCTTAGAATCGGGGAACACTGAAGCTTTCTTT
CASSLESGNTEAFF
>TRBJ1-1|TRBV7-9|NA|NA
TGTGCCAGCAGCTTAATGGGGGCCGCTGAAGCTTTCTTT
CASSLMGAAEAFF
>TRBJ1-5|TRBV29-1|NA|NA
TGCAGCGTTGGGGATGGGGGGGTTCAGCCCCAGCATTTT
CSVGDGGVQPQHF
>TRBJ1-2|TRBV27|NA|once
TGTGCCAGCAGTCCGATGGACGGGAGCGTTGGCTACACCTTC
CASSPMDGSVGYTF
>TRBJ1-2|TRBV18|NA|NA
TGTGCCAGCTCACCTGAGGTTAACTATGGCTACACCTTC
CASSPEVNYGYTF
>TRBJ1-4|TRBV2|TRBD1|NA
TGTGCCAGCAGCCCAGACAGGGGGCAAAAACTGTTTTTT
CASSPDRGQKLFF
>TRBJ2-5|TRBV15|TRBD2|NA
TGTGCCACCAGCAGAGATCCTAGCGGGAGTTGGGAGACCCAGTACTTC
CATSRDPSGSWETQYF
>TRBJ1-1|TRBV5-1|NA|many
TGCGCCAGCAGCCTGGCGGCCGGGGGGGCGACAAACACTGAAGCTTTCTTT
CASSLAAGGATNTEAFF
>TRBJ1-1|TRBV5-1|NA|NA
TGCGCCAGCAGCTTGCAGGGAATGAACACTGAAGCTTTCTTT
CASSLQGMNTEAFF
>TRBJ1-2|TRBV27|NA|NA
TGTGCCAGCAGTTTATCTTACTCTAGGGAGGGCTATGGCTACACCTTC
CASSLSYSREGYGYTF
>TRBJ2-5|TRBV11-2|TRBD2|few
TGTGCCAGCAGCTTAGGAGGAGGCGGGAGAGAGACCCAGTACTTC
CASSLGGGGRETQYF
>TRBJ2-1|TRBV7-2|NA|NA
TGTGCCAGCAGGAAGGGGGGGGAGAATGAGCAGTTCTTC
CASRKGGENEQFF
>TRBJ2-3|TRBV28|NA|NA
TGTGCCAGCAGTTCCAACCCGGGAGCAGGGCCAGATACGCAGTATTTT
CASSSNPGAGPDTQYF
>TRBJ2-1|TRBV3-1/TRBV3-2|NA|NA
TGTGCCAGCAGCCAGGGGGCTAGGAGTTGGCAGTTCTTC
CASSQGARSWQFF
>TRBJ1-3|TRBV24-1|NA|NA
TGTGCCACCAGTGACCCGGACAGAGCAAGAAACACCATATATTTT
CATSDPDRARNTIYF
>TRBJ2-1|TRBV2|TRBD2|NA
TGTGCCAGCAGGGATATAGCGGGAGGCAACTACAATGAGCAGTTCTTC
CASRDIAGGNYNEQFF
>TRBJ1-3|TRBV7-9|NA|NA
TGTGCCAGCAGCTTACATGGAGTTAGTGGAAACACCATATATTTT
CASSLHGVSGNTIYF
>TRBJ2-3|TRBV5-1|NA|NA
TGCGCCAGCAGCTTGGCCGTATCAGTGCCAAGCACAGATACGCAGTATTTT
CASSLAVSVPSTDTQYF
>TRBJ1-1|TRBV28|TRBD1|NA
TGTGCCAGCAGTTTATACCCGCGAGACAGGGGGCGTACTGAAGCTTTCTTT
CASSLYPRDRGRTEAFF
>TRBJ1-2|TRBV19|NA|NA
TGTGCCAGTAGTATGAGGGAGCCCAACTATGGCTACACCTTC
CASSMREPNYGYTF
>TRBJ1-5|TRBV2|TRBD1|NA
TGTGCCAGCAGTGACAGGGGGATTAGCAATCAGCCCCAGCATTTT
CASSDRGISNQPQHF
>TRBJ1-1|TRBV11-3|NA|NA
TGTGCCAGCAGCTTAGTGGGCAGTCGGACTGAAGCTTTCTTT
CASSLVGSRTEAFF
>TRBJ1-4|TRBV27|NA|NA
TGTGCCAGCAGTCCCCGACAGACCCGCTCGGAACTGTTTTTT
CASSPRQTRSELFF
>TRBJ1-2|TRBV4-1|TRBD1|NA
TGCGCCAGCAGCCAAGCCGGACAGGCGTCCGGCTATGGCTACACCTTC
CASSQAGQASGYGYTF
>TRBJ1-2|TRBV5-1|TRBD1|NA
TGCGCCAGCAGCTGGGATTCGACAGGGGACGACTATGGCTACACCTTC
CASSWDSTGDDYGYTF
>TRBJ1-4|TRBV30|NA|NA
TGTGCCTGGAGCAGGGGCTATAATGAAAAACTGTTTTTT
CAWSRGYNEKLFF
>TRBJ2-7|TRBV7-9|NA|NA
TGTGCCAGCAGCTTAGACTCGTTCGAGCAGTACTTC
CASSLDSFEQYF
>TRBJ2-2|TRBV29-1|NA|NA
TGCAGCGTACGGACAGGGAGGGCCACCGGGGAGCTGTTTTTT
CSVRTGRATGELFF